Described below is a single TCR beta chain sequence and its context. Its antigen is not identified. The data are from a study of T cell responses to AZD1222 COVID-19 vaccine. Sequenced by immunoSEQ multiplex PCR; TCRdb stores in-frame clones only, minus some. Here the sample spans about 140,000 clones, about 92% being singletons. The study's findings and limits: The study identified only five or six AZD1222 recipients as seropositive at baseline. Once two AZD1222 doses were given, Spike-specific TCR breadth and depth went up. The donors showed a predominance of white British ancestry and of females, with possible underestimation of clonal diversity.

This TCR derives from an adult who received the AZD1222 COVID-19 vaccine. Sample: peripheral blood, taken 28 days after the second AZD1222 dose.

The CDR3 reads CASSPRVAGGYEQYF. The CDR3 DNA is TGTGCCAGCAGCCCCCGGGTAGCCGGAGGCTACGAGCAGTACTTC. The chain carries TRBV11-2 and TRBJ2-7, with D possibly matching TRBD2 (5 bases). V was pared by 5 bases and J by 3 bases, with 17 bases between. The CDR3 consists of 15 residues. Germline V lookup: CDR1 SGHAT, CDR2 FQNNGV.